This TCR beta chain was observed in a study of blood T cells in healthy people across ages. A second about 6 to 11 cycle PCR used barcoded and J-beta primers. TCRdb independently ran MiXCR on the 5' RACE reads; one entry per CDR3 protein. The sample lists 630,000 or so distinct CDR3 sequences, approximately 29% occurring once. In its sample, this clonotype was seen a few times. The CDR3 length is 13 residues. Germline V gene lookup returns CDR1 SGDLS and CDR2 YYNGEE. V was cut by 3 bases and J by 11 bases, with 15 bases left in between. Sequencing was carried out using blood. The sequence came from a woman of 80 years or more in good health. V usage is TRBV9 and J usage is TRBJ1-5; no firm D call. CDR3 in DNA: TGTGCCAGCAGCGGCTCGCCCTCCGGGGCCCAGCATTTT. Translating it yields CASSGSPSGAQHF. The full variable domain, completed using reference TRBV9 and TRBJ1-5, is DSGVTQTPKHLITATGQRVTLRCSPRSGDLSVYWYQQSLDQGLQFLIQYYNGEERAKGNILERFSAQQFPDLHSELNLSSLELGDSALYFCASSGSPSGAQHFGDGTRLSIL.